This T cell receptor (beta chain) was identified during a study of blood T cell repertoires in COVID-19. The CDR3 extends over 14 amino acids. The V gene's germline CDR1 is SGHNT and CDR2 YENEEA. Unmatched junction bases numbered 5, after V lost 5 bases and J lost 3 bases. Assay used: immunoSEQ multiplex PCR; TCRdb lists only in-frame clones, some missing. Of around 460,000 clones detected, around 90% appear once; the ten largest clones hold roughly 0.78%. Sequencing input: peripheral blood. The V call is TRBV11-3, the J call TRBJ2-7; 9 bases match TRBD2. The sequence came from a man younger than 30 with COVID-19, enrolled during active disease. In DNA, the CDR3 is TGTGCCAGCAGCCTTGGACTAGCGCTCTACGAGCAGTACTTC. Its translation is CASSLGLALYEQYF.